A single sample gave rise to the 27 T cell receptor beta chains below, sequenced in a study of blood T cells in healthy people across ages. Combining a sample-barcoded 5' primer with a J-beta primer mix, a second PCR ran for 7 to 11 cycles. TCRdb redid the calling of the 5' RACE reads with MiXCR, one entry per CDR3 protein. The data show 750,000 to 850,000 distinct CDR3 sequences, with 25% seen just once and roughly 3.5% held by the top ten. These data were also reused for a study on T cells of mothers and their children.

The sequenced material came from blood. The receptor set was obtained from a boy aged 5-17 years in good health.

The V and J genes are TRBV29-1 and TRBJ2-7, with TRBD2 matching 11 bases. CDR1 is SQVTM and CDR2 is ANQGSEA in the germline V gene. The V segment lost 5 bases and the J segment 7 bases; nucleotides outside the gene matches: 13. The CDR3 covers 15 residues. The CDR3 DNA sequence: TGCAGCGTTCTAGCGGGAGGTAACCGCTTTTGGGAGCAGTACTTC. Amino acid sequence: CSVLAGGNRFWEQYF.

The chain couples TRBV10-2 to TRBJ1-1; possibly TRBD1 for D (5 bases). Deletions cut 2 bases from V and 11 bases from J, with 12 bases between. The germline CDR1 and CDR2 sequences are WSHSY and SAAADI. CDR3 length: 12 amino acids. CDR3 bases: TGCGCCAGCAGTGAGGGGGCAGTGGTTGCTTTCTTT. Its translation: CASSEGAVVAFF.

This clonotype showed up just a few times. The gene calls are TRBV5-1 and TRBJ2-2; the D is unclear. The V end was cut by 0 bases, the J end by 4 bases, with 16 bases between. Germline CDR1 and CDR2: SGHRS and YFSETQ. CDR3 length: 17 residues. As DNA, the CDR3 is TGCGCCAGCAGCTTGGAGGGCCCACCCTGGGGCACCGGGGAGCTGTTTTTT. It specifies CASSLEGPPWGTGELFF.

V is TRBV7-2 and J is TRBJ2-5; D remains ambiguous. CDR1 is SGHTA and CDR2 is FQGNSA in the germline V gene. V was pared by 7 bases and J by 2 bases, with 14 bases between. This CDR3 is 14 amino acids long. The CDR3 is CASTLWTAQETQYF. The CDR3 DNA sequence: TGTGCCAGCACCCTATGGACGGCTCAAGAGACCCAGTACTTC.

This clonotype was picked up many times. The chain is built from TRBV19 and TRBJ1-5, with 9 bases lining up with TRBD1. Trimming at V came to 5 bases and at J to 5 bases, leaving 1 base not matched to a gene. The CDR3 contains 13 residues. Germline CDR1 is LNHDA and CDR2 is SQIVND (reference sequence). CDR3 residues: CASSWTGDQPQHF. The CDR3 DNA follows: TGTGCCAGTAGTTGGACAGGGGATCAGCCCCAGCATTTT.

This clonotype was observed a handful of times. V usage is TRBV20-1 and J usage is TRBJ2-4, with 8 positions matching TRBD2. The CDR3 covers 19 residues. The V gene end was trimmed by 5 bases and the J gene end by 8 bases; junction bases not matched to a gene: 26. Germline-derived CDR1 and CDR2 are DFQATT and SNEGSKA (reference sequence). The CDR3 DNA reads TGCAGTGCTTCTTCAGGGGCATCCGGACTAGCCGCTGATGGAGACATTCAGTACTTC. Translation gives CSASSGASGLAADGDIQYF.

V gene TRBV7-2 combines with J gene TRBJ2-5; D gene ambiguous. In germline, CDR1 is SGHTA, CDR2 FQGNSA. The V and J ends lost 5 bases and 0 bases respectively, with 13 bases between them. The CDR3 is 15 residues long. The CDR3 here is CASSPAWGYQETQYF. Written as DNA, the CDR3 is TGTGCCAGCAGCCCGGCGTGGGGTTACCAAGAGACCCAGTACTTC.

About this clonotype: At one of its ends the junction is not consistent with the germline gene, which may arise from a read error. The chain has TRBV29-1 and TRBJ1-1; TRBD1 agrees at 7 bases. In germline, CDR1 is SQVTM, CDR2 ANQGSEA. There are 11 residues in the CDR3. The CDR3 DNA sequence: TGCAGCGTCCGGGACAGCACTGAAGCTTCCTTT. As protein: CSVRDSTEASF.

This chain joins TRBV6-6 and TRBJ1-1, with D tentatively TRBD1 (5 bases). Trimming shortened V by 7 bases and J by 6 bases, and 15 bases separated the two germline ends. Germline-derived CDR1 and CDR2 are MNHNY and SVGAGI (reference sequence). The CDR3 has 13 residues. The CDR3 nucleotides are TGTGCCAGCATGATCGGGGCGTACCCTGAAGCTTTCTTT. Protein sequence: CASMIGAYPEAFF.

This clonotype turned up a few times. CDR3 amino acids: CASSLMRNTEAFF. CDR3 in DNA: TGTGCCAGCAGTTTAATGAGGAACACTGAAGCTTTCTTT. This rearrangement joins TRBV12-3 or TRBV12-4 to TRBJ1-1; D unclear. Between the trimmed V and J ends, which lost 2 bases and 1 base, there was a span of 5 bases. The CDR3 loop spans 13 amino acids.

This clonotype turned up a few times. The chain links TRBV27 to TRBJ2-1; D not certain. The CDR3 sequence is 17 residues long. V lost 3 bases and J 4 bases, leaving 19 bases between the germline ends. Germline V gene lookup returns CDR1 MNHEY and CDR2 SMNVEV (reference sequence). CDR3 sequence: CASSFWTPIEEYNEQFF. Here the CDR3 DNA reads TGTGCCAGCAGTTTCTGGACGCCGATCGAAGAATACAATGAGCAGTTCTTC.

This clonotype has only a few counts. J is TRBJ2-3 and V is TRBV4-3, with a possible D match to TRBD2 (7 bases). Germline V gene lookup returns CDR1 LGHNA and CDR2 YSLEER. Trimming cost V 1 base and J 4 bases, with 9 bases left between them. CDR3 length equals 14 residues. In DNA, the CDR3 is TGCGCCAGCAGCCAAGCGGGGGGCGCAGATACGCAGTATTTT. Translation: CASSQAGGADTQYF.

This clonotype was recorded a few times. The chain carries TRBV7-2 and TRBJ2-1; D assignment may be TRBD1 or TRBD2 (5 bases each). The CDR3 runs 15 residues. Germline-derived CDR1 and CDR2 are SGHTA and FQGNSA. The ends were cut back, 5 bases at V and 2 bases at J, with 13 bases in the middle. Here the CDR3 reads CASSTGAGAYNEQFF. DNA of the CDR3: TGTGCCAGCAGCACCGGGGCTGGGGCCTACAATGAGCAGTTCTTC. The full variable domain, in which reference TRBV7-2 and TRBJ2-1 provide the parts outside the CDR3, is GAGVSQSPSNKVTEKGKDVELRCDPISGHTALYWYRQSLGQGLEFLIYFQGNSAPDKSGLPSDRFSAERTGGSVSTLTIQRTQQEDSAVYLCASSTGAGAYNEQFFGPGTRLTVL.

This chain connects TRBV27 to TRBJ2-5; D is undetermined. In germline, CDR1 is MNHEY, CDR2 SMNVEV (reference sequence). The CDR3 has 16 amino acids. The V end lost 1 base, the J end lost 1 base, and 13 bases lay between the germline ends. CDR3 coding DNA: TGTGCCAGCAGTTTATATCCCGAACCCAGCCAAGAGACCCAGTACTTC. Translated, it gives CASSLYPEPSQETQYF.

The CDR3 region is CSARKTTPYEQYF. The CDR3 DNA is TGCAGTGCTAGAAAGACTACTCCATACGAGCAGTACTTC. This chain connects TRBV20-1 to TRBJ2-5; the D gene is possibly TRBD2 (5 bases). The J call is doubtful: the DNA matches TRBJ2-7 better. This CDR3 comprises 13 residues. The germline V gene encodes CDR1 DFQATT and CDR2 SNEGSKA (reference sequence).

This clonotype was seen a handful of times. This CDR3 is CASSAGGGSTEAFF. The CDR3 nucleotides are TGTGCCAGCAGCGCGGGGGGCGGGAGCACTGAAGCTTTCTTT. The chain links TRBV13 to TRBJ1-1, with D perhaps TRBD1 (6 bases). Trimming took 5 bases from V and 4 from J, leaving 14 bases between them. CDR1 is PRHDT and CDR2 is FYEKMQ in the germline V gene (reference sequence). This CDR3 has 14 amino acids.

This clonotype was seen a handful of times. The CDR3 DNA follows: TGCAGTGCTAGATTCTGGGGCCGCTCTGGGGCCAACGTCCTGACTTTC. Residues: CSARFWGRSGANVLTF. This chain joins TRBV20-1 and TRBJ2-6, with a tentative D call TRBD1 (5 bases). The CDR3 loop spans 16 amino acids. Germline CDR1 reads DFQATT; CDR2 reads SNEGSKA (reference sequence). The V end was cut by 2 bases, the J end by 0 bases, with 11 bases between.

The chain carries TRBV7-9 and TRBJ2-7; 9 positions agree with TRBD1. With V trimmed by 2 bases and J by 3 bases, 17 bases remained unmatched. The CDR3 totals 19 residues. Germline assignment: CDR1 SEHNR and CDR2 FQNEAQ (reference sequence). CDR3 in amino acids: CASSLSTPTAGQGIYEQYF. The DNA for the CDR3 is TGTGCCAGCAGCTTATCGACCCCGACTGCGGGACAGGGTATCTACGAGCAGTACTTC.

The J gene is TRBJ1-1, the V gene TRBV19; no clear D. This CDR3 is 14 amino acids long. Per the germline V gene, CDR1 is LNHDA and CDR2 is SQIVND (reference sequence). The V end was cut by 10 bases, the J end by 0 bases, with 15 bases between. CDR3 in amino acids: CATSLGGLNTEAFF. The CDR3 DNA sequence: TGTGCCACCTCACTGGGCGGATTGAACACTGAAGCTTTCTTT.

This clonotype was counted a few times. This rearrangement joins TRBV7-8 to TRBJ2-3; TRBD1 aligns across 7 bases. The CDR3 contains 14 residues. Germline V lookup: CDR1 SGHVS, CDR2 FQNEAQ. J was trimmed by 11 bases and V by 5 bases; bases with no gene match: 13. CDR3 sequence (DNA): TGTGCCAGCAGCGAGCAGGACAGGCGCTTTTGGCAGTATTTT. Encoded protein: CASSEQDRRFWQYF.

This clonotype came up a few times. The chain uses TRBV6-1 and TRBJ2-1; TRBD1 matches at 9 bases. Trimming removed 0 bases from V and 15 bases from J; junction bases left unmatched: 9. CDR3 size: 14 residues. Per germline, CDR1 MNHNS and CDR2 SASEGT. CDR3 nucleotide sequence: TGTGCCAGCAGTGAAGCGCCCTGGGACAGGGAAGGGTTCTTC. Protein sequence: CASSEAPWDREGFF.

This chain connects TRBV20-1 to TRBJ2-1; 7 bases are shared with TRBD2. CDR3 length equals 15 residues. Germline CDR1 and CDR2: DFQATT and SNEGSKA (reference sequence). The V and J ends lost 0 bases and 1 base, in that order; junction bases with no gene match: 3. The DNA of the CDR3 is TGCAGTGCTAGAGATCACGGGGGGTCCTACAATGAGCAGTTCTTC. Translating gives CSARDHGGSYNEQFF.

The sample holds one count of this clonotype. The rearrangement uses TRBV6-2 or TRBV6-3 and TRBJ2-5; 8 bases map to TRBD2. The ends lost 2 bases at V and 5 bases at J; junction bases unmatched: 7. The CDR3 totals 15 residues. The V gene's germline CDR1 is MNHEY and CDR2 SVGEGT. The CDR3 nucleotides read TGTGCCAGCAGTTACCGTAGCGGGGAGGCTGAGACCCAGTACTTC. Translating it yields CASSYRSGEAETQYF.

The rearrangement joins TRBV27 to TRBJ2-7; D may be TRBD1 (7 bases). Trimming left V 5 bases short and J 3 bases short, with 26 bases between. The CDR3 runs to 18 residues. Germline-derived CDR1 and CDR2 are MNHEY and SMNVEV (reference sequence). The CDR3: CASSPQGTARRSGYEQYF. DNA of the CDR3: TGTGCCAGCAGTCCTCAAGGGACAGCCCGGCGTAGCGGCTACGAGCAGTACTTC.

This clonotype has just a few counts. The chain uses TRBV7-3 and TRBJ2-3; no reliable D call. There are 13 residues in the CDR3. Germline V gives CDR1 SGHTA, CDR2 FQGTGA. V lost 3 bases and J lost 1, with 5 bases in between. This chain's CDR3 is CASSFTRTDTQYF. The CDR3 region has the DNA TGTGCCAGCAGCTTCACTCGCACAGATACGCAGTATTTT.

V gene TRBV27 combines with J gene TRBJ2-5; 10 bases are a match to TRBD2. The J call is uncertain, as TRBJ2-1 better fits the DNA end. Germline CDR1 reads MNHEY; CDR2 reads SMNVEV (reference sequence). The CDR3 extends over 17 amino acids. CDR3 region: CASSLLKGLAFDNEQFF. CDR3 DNA: TGTGCCAGCAGTTTATTAAAGGGACTAGCGTTTGACAATGAGCAGTTCTTC.

This clonotype was detected a few times. The chain employs TRBV3-1 and TRBJ2-5; D possibly corresponds to TRBD2 (5 bases). The germline CDR1 and CDR2 sequences are LGHDT and YNNKEL (reference sequence). The V gene lost 0 bases and the J gene lost 10 bases, with 12 bases spanning the gap. The CDR3 runs to 13 residues. The CDR3 loop reads CASSQENFGGQYF. CDR3 coding DNA: TGTGCCAGCAGCCAAGAAAATTTCGGAGGCCAGTACTTC.